This entry features one T cell receptor beta chain sequence. Its target antigen remains unknown. No much larger clonotype is one base removed from it; base qualities were not supplied. Interpreted using the paper, the time point label stands for: cycle 2 day 1 (C2D1) of nivolumab. All trial patients had relapsed after autologous stem cell transplantation, with cohorts A, B and C differing in prior brentuximab vedotin exposure. The trial cohort was composed of around 60 patients with relapsed/refractory classical Hodgkin lymphoma, for whom complete response, partial response or progressive disease was recorded as best overall response. Single-agent nivolumab was administered to trial patients in the multi-cohort phase II CheckMate 205 trial. An independent review committee assessed best overall response using the 2007 International Working Group response criteria. PBMCs from the trial were collected at three points: immediately before nivolumab initiation (C1D1), and during therapy at cycle 2 day 1 and cycle 4 day 1. Peripheral blood was collected in 8 mL Vacutainer Cell Preparation Tubes, from which PBMCs were isolated by centrifugation and then cryopreserved.

This entry is derived from a study of PD-1 blockade in classical Hodgkin lymphoma (TCRdb year 2020). With regard to the full study: Nivolumab dosing was 3 mg/kg intravenously every 2 weeks, continuing until either disease progression or unacceptable toxicity. A peripheral blood immune signature of response to PD-1 blockade in classical Hodgkin lymphoma was defined using TCR beta sequencing and CyTOF. Study-wide conclusions, independent of this receptor: Lower diversity was observed in patients in whom nivolumab was started less than 1 year after ASCT, and these patients were excluded from later analyses so that confounding by immune reconstitution would be avoided. Baseline TCR diversity was reported to be lower in newly diagnosed patients than in healthy donors and to be lower still in relapsed/refractory patients. A significant rise by C4D1 was seen in CD4+ but not CD8+ TCR diversity (p=0.0027 vs p=0.16), with the rise being most apparent in complete responders (p=0.02). The study was limited to a single clinical trial cohort, and causes of repertoire differences, possibly disease activity or prior therapy, remained undefined. Baseline diversity similar to that of newly diagnosed patients was observed in trial patients achieving complete response, whereas significantly lower diversity was observed in partial responders and progressors.

Genomic DNA was isolated using the Qiagen DNeasy kit from unsorted PBMCs as well as from negatively selected CD4+ and CD8+ fractions. TCR beta CDR3 regions were subjected to amplification by immunoSEQ multiplex PCR with primers that anneal to V and J segments. Amplification bias was minimized using a synthetic immune receptor repertoire, and residual bias was removed computationally after sequencing. The original methods were these. Repertoire diversity was quantified as the Shannon entropy index using custom Python scripts. Unsorted, CD4+ and CD8+ repertoires were analyzed separately, except in combined analyses where CD4+ and CD8+ sequences were merged in silico. A clone was considered expanded if an increase in frequency of at least 2-fold after treatment relative to C1D1 was found, and a pseudocount of 0.5 was applied to clones undetected at baseline. Singleton clones were defined as clones with 0 or 1 copy at C1D1, and non-singleton clones were defined as clones with 2 or more copies. Clones expanded in unsorted samples were assigned a CD4+, CD8+ or unknown annotation through matching of protein sequences in sorted samples from the same patient. Wilcoxon tests on paired samples were used to test diversity changes from C1D1 to C4D1. What TCRdb holds here is the immuneACCESS table cut down to in-frame rearrangements. Part of the clones is not present; checked against another copy, under half of the missing clones reflect an unresolved V gene, and the others are unexplained. V and J calls and clone size are as listed in that table; D and trimming were resolved from the DNA. A total of approximately 100,000 clones appear in this sample, approximately 90% of them only once. The ten largest account for 5.5% to 8.5% of the sample.

V drops 2 bases and J drops 1 base, leaving 6 bases in between. The CDR3, cysteine through phenylalanine, is 14 amino acids long. Only the CDR3 DNA stays, 42 bases, in frame from base 1. CDR1 and CDR2 were assigned from the germline V gene (reference sequence) as MNHEY and SMNVEV. The receptor's source is a human donor with classical Hodgkin lymphoma. Sequences were derived from peripheral blood mononuclear cells (PBMCs), sampled before the second cycle of nivolumab. The chain is assembled from TRBV27 and TRBJ1-5, with no confidently assigned D gene. The nucleotide sequence is given as TGTGCCAGCAGTTTAATAGGGAGCAATCAGCCCCAGCATTTT. This encodes CASSLIGSNQPQHF.